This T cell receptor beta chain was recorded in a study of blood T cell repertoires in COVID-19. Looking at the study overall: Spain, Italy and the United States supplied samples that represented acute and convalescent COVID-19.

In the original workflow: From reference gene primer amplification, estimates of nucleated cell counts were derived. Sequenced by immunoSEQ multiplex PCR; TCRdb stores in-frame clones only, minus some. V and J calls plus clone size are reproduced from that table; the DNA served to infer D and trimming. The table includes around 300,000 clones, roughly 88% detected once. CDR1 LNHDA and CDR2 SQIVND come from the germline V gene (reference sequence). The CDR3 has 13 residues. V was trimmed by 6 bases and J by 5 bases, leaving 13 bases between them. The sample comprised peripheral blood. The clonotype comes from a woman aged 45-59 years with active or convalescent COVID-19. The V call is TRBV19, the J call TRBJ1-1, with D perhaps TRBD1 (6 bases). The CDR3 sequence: CASRSDRLTEAFF. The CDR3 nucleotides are TGTGCCAGTAGATCAGACAGGTTGACTGAAGCTTTCTTT.